This T cell receptor (beta chain) was sequenced during a study of blood T cells in healthy people across ages (dated by TCRdb to between 2014 and 2017). Broadly, across the study: In model experiments, template switching captured about one uniquely barcoded TCR beta cDNA molecule for every two T cells. The study measured age-related changes in TCR beta repertoire diversity using deep sequencing normalized with unique cDNA molecular identifiers. The donors were divided into four age groups: young (average 16 years), middle-aged (approximately 42), aged (62) and long-lived (roughly 86). To avoid experimental bias, donors of different ages were distributed randomly across sequencing lanes. For two donors (one aged 18 to 29 and one aged 80 or older), the study analyzed two additional independent replicas of 1 million unique cDNA reads from the same blood draw.

Notes on this clonotype: The antigen it binds to is not known. No clone much larger than this one lies a single base away; base qualities are absent.

The protocol used for the library was 5' RACE. TCRdb shows the sequencer as Illumina HiSeq 2500. A second PCR of roughly 7 to 11 cycles was run with a J-beta primer mix and a sample-barcoded 5' primer. A unique molecular identifier was introduced onto each TCR beta cDNA molecule by a template-switch 5' adaptor carrying 12 random nucleotides. At least 2.5 million CDR3-containing paired-end reads were obtained from each sample. First-strand cDNA was synthesized from all RNA with the Mint cDNA synthesis kit, primed by a TRBC-specific oligonucleotide. After uracil-DNA glycosylase treatment, a first 18-cycle PCR used universal primers M1SS and BC2_uni_R on all cDNA. Per the authors' processing: For normalization, 1 million high-quality reads were randomly selected from each sample, with every read carrying a distinct molecular identifier. Reads sharing molecular identifiers were discarded rather than binned into consensus sequences. MiTCR, run with a Q25 quality threshold and the strictest error-elimination algorithm, handled CDR3 identification, clonotype clustering and error correction. A nonparametric unseen species model using Euler transformation provided a lower-bound estimate of total TCR beta diversity. TCRdb took the public reads, trimmed them with fastp at Q25, ran MiXCR for clone calling and kept in-frame beta chains. Identical CDR3 protein sequences are pooled into one entry, listed with their most common genes and DNA. TCRdb, not the authors, supplied the V and J calls. Counted in this sample were about 1.5 million distinct CDR3 sequences; roughly two fifths of them appeared once. About 4% of the sample is in the top ten clones.

The CDR3 goes from the cysteine to the phenylalanine over 15 residues. The DNA shown is the 45-base CDR3, in frame from base 1. CDR1 and CDR2 are read off the germline V gene as SNHLY and FYNNEI. V lost 6 bases and J lost 0 bases, and the count of bases not matched to a germline gene is 3. Donors were approximately 42 systemically healthy Caucasian individuals from Russia aged 6 to 90 years. Each donor gave ten milliliters of peripheral blood, drawn into EDTA-treated Vacutainer tubes. Ficoll-Paque density-gradient centrifugation was used to isolate PBMCs, with at least 7 million per sample. Trizol reagent was used to extract total RNA from PBMCs, with at least 5.5 micrograms per sample. The percentages of naive CD45RAhigh/CD27high T cells were determined by flow cytometry on a PBMC aliquot from every donor. General conclusions and limits of the study: Total diversity estimates from one million sequenced T cells were considered lower bounds and underestimates. The CMV infection status of donors was not known, potentially confounding age-related changes in expanded clonotypes. Compared with the aged group, the long-lived group had more naive CD4+ T cells, fewer expanded clones and increased TCR diversity, a pattern suggesting age selection. A strong correlation was found between observed TCR beta diversity and the percentage of naive T cells measured by flow cytometry. Conclusive comparison of naive and antigen-experienced compartments was prevented by the profiling of bulk unsorted PBMCs. As age increased, observed TCR beta diversity per million T cells dropped in a roughly linear way, and a significant reduction was already evident by age 40.

The sample comprised blood. This sequence uses TRBV2 and TRBJ2-3; 10 bases in the junction line up with TRBD2. This receptor was obtained from a woman between 18 and 30 years old in good health. The nucleotide sequence is TGTGCCAGCAGGGCGACTAGCGGGAGCACAGATACGCAGTATTTT. Its coded protein is CASRATSGSTDTQYF.